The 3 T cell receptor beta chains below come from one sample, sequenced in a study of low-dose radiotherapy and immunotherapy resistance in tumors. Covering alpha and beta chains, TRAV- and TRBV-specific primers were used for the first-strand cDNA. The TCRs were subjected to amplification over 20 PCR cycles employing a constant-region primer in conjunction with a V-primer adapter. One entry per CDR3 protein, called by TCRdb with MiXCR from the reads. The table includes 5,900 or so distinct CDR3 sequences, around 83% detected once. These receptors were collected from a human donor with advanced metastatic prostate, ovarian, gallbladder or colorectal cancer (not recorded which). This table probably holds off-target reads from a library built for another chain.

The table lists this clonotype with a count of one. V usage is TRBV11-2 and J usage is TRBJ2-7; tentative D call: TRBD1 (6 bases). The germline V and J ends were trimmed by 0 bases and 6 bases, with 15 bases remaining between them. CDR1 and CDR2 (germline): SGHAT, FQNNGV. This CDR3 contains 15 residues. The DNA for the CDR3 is TGTGCCAGCAGCTTAGAGTTAACATCCAGGGGCGAGCAGTACTTC. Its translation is CASSLELTSRGEQYF.

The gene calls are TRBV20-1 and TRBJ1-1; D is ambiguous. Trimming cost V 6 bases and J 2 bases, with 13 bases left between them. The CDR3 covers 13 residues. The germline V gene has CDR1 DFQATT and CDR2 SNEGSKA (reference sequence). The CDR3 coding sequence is TGCAGTGCAGCCTTAGGTCGCAACACTGAAGCTTTCTTT. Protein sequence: CSAALGRNTEAFF.

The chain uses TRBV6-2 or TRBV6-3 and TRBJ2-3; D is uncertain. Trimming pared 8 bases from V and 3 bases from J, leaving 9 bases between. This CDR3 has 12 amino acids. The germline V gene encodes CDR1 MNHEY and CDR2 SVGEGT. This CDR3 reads CASWMLTDTQYF. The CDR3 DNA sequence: TGTGCCAGCTGGATGCTTACAGATACGCAGTATTTT.